This T cell receptor beta chain was found in a study of blood T cells in healthy people across ages. Details on this clonotype: Antigen: not known.

The total RNA that was extracted per sample amounted to at least 5.5 micrograms. Overall study results and limits: Naive T cell percentage by flow cytometry tracked strongly with beta diversity.

A sample-barcoded 5' primer and a J-beta primer mix were used in a second PCR of roughly 6 to 11 cycles. MiXCR, applied by TCRdb to the 5' RACE reads, yields one record per CDR3 protein. This table holds around 1.5 million distinct CDR3 sequences, 55% to 75% found once. Sequencing was done on a sample of blood. The TCR comes from a man between 18 and 29 years old in good health.

CDR3 DNA: TGTGCCAGTAGTATAGGTCGGGACTCCGACTACGAGCAGTACTTC. It specifies CASSIGRDSDYEQYF. V is TRBV19 and J is TRBJ2-5; a weak D match, TRBD2 (6 bases). The J call may be mistaken, given a closer DNA end match to TRBJ2-7. CDR3 length: 15 amino acids. Germline assignment: CDR1 LNHDA and CDR2 SQIVND (reference sequence).